One sample yielded the 3 T cell receptor beta chains listed below, sequenced in a study of blood T cell repertoires in COVID-19. Only in-frame clones appear in the TCRdb table, and some are missing; sequencing was by immunoSEQ multiplex PCR. The sample shows around 200,000 clones, 80% of them seen only once. The material sequenced was peripheral blood. The source of these receptors is a woman aged 70-85 years with acute or convalescent COVID-19.

This chain joins TRBV2 and TRBJ2-7, with TRBD2 matching 12 bases. The V gene's germline CDR1 is SNHLY and CDR2 FYNNEI. The junction had 6 bases not matched to a gene; V was cut back by 7 bases and J by 2 bases. This CDR3 is built from 15 residues. CDR3 protein: CASNVGLAGTYEQYF. The CDR3 region has the DNA TGTGCCAGCAACGTCGGACTAGCGGGGACCTACGAGCAGTACTTC.

As regards this clone: The identical CDR3 is also encoded by other nucleotide sequences in the sample. The gene calls are TRBV29-1 and TRBJ2-7, with TRBD1 matching 7 bases. V lost 0 bases and J lost 3; bases outside the gene matches: 2. Looked up from germline, CDR1 is SQVTM and CDR2 is ANQGSEA. CDR3 length: 13 residues. The CDR3 region is CSVEEYRGYEQYF. In DNA form, the CDR3 reads TGCAGCGTTGAAGAATACAGGGGCTACGAGCAGTACTTC.

V usage is TRBV29-1 and J usage is TRBJ2-1; no clear D gene. CDR3 length: 12 residues. Germline lookup yields CDR1 SQVTM and CDR2 ANQGSEA. V gave up 5 bases and J gave up 6 bases, with 11 bases separating them. CDR3 in DNA: TGCAGCGTTCAAAGACTCCCCAATGAGCAGTTCTTC. Amino acid sequence: CSVQRLPNEQFF.